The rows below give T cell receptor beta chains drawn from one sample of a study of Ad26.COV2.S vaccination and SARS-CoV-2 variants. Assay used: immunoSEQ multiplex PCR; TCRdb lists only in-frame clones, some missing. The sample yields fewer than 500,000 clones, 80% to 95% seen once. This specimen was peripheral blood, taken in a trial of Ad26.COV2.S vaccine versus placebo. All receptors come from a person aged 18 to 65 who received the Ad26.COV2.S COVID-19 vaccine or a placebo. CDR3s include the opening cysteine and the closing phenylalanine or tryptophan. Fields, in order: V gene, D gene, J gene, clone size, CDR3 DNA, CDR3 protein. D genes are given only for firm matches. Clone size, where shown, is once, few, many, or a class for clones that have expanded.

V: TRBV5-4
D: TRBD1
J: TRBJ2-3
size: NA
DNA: TGTGCCAGCAGCGCGCAGACAGGGGATTACGATACGCAGTATTTT
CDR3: CASSAQTGDYDTQYF

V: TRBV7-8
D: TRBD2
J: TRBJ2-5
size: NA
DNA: TGTGCCAGCAGCAAACTAGCGGGAGGGACGTGGGAGACCCAGTACTTC
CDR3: CASSKLAGGTWETQYF

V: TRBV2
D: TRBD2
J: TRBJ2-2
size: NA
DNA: TGTGCCAGCAGACGGGGACTAGCGGGAGTTCTCACCGGGGAGCTGTTTTTT
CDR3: CASRRGLAGVLTGELFF

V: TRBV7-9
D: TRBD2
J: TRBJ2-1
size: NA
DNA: TGTGCCAGCAGCCCGGGACTAGCGGGAGGGCCACAGTTCTTC
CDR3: CASSPGLAGGPQFF

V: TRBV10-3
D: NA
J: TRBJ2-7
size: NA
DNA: TGTGCCATCAGTGATCTCTTGGGTAGCTCCTACGAGCAGTACTTC
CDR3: CAISDLLGSSYEQYF

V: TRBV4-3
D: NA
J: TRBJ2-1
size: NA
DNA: TGCGCCAGCAGCCCCGGGTGGAGGGGGAGAATTAATGAGCAGTTCTTC
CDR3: CASSPGWRGRINEQFF

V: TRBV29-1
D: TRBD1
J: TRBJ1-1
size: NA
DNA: TGCAGCGTTGGATCGACTCCGGACAGGTGGCCCCGTATGGGTGAAGCTTTCTTT
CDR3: CSVGSTPDRWPRMGEAFF

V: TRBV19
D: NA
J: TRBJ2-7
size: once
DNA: TGTGCCAGTAGCCCCGGGACGGACTCCTACGAGCAGTACTTC
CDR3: CASSPGTDSYEQYF

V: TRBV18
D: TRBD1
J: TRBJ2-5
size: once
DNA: TGTGCCAGCTCACCAACGACAGGGGGCCCAGAGACCCAGTACTTC
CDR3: CASSPTTGGPETQYF

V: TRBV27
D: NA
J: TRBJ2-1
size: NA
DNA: TGTGCCAGGCGCCCTGGGCGGGAGCAGTTCTTC
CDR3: CARRPGREQFF

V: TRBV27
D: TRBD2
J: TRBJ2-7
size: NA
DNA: TGTGCCAGCACCTCCGGGACTAGCGGGAAGGGTTCCTACGAGCAGTACTTC
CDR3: CASTSGTSGKGSYEQYF

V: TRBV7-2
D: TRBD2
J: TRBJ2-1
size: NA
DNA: TGTGCCAGCAGCCCAAATCAACTAGCGGGAAACCTTGAGCAGTTCTTC
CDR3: CASSPNQLAGNLEQFF

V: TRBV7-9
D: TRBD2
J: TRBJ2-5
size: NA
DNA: TGTGCCAGCAGCTTCGGGGGACTAGCGGGATCTGGGGAGACCCAGTACTTC
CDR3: CASSFGGLAGSGETQYF

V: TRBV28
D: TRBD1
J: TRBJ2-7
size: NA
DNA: TGTGCCAGTGGTTCAGGGGGCCGGGGGGAGCAGTACTTC
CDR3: CASGSGGRGEQYF

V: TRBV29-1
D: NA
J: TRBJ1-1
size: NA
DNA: TGCAGCGTTACATCGAACACTGAAGCTTTCTTT
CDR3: CSVTSNTEAFF

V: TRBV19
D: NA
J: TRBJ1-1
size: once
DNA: TGTGCCAGTAGTCCAGGTGCTTTGACTGAAGCTTTCTTT
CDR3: CASSPGALTEAFF

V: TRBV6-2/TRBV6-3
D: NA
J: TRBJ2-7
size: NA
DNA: TGTGCCAGCAGTTACGTGGGGCCGGCGATCTCCTACGAGCAGTACTTC
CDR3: CASSYVGPAISYEQYF

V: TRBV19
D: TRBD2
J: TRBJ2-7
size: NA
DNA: TGTGCCAGTAGTATTGTGGCTAGCGGGGACTACGAGCAGTACTTC
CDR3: CASSIVASGDYEQYF

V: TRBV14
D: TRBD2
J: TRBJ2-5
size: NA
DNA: TGTGCCAGCAGCCAAGCCCTAGCGGGGACGGGTGAGACCCAGTACTTC
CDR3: CASSQALAGTGETQYF

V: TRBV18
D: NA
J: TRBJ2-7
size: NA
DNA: TGTGCCAGCTCACCGGGTATTGGGCTCTACGAGCAGTACTTC
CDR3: CASSPGIGLYEQYF

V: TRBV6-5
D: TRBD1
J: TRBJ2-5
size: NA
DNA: TGTGCCAGCAGACAGGGGGCGCACCAAGAGACCCAGTACTTC
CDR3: CASRQGAHQETQYF

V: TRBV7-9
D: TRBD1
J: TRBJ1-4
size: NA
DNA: TGTGCCAGCAGCCGACCCCCACCGGGACAGGGGAATGAAAAACTGTTTTTT
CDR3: CASSRPPPGQGNEKLFF

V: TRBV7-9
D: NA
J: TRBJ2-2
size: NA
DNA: TGTGCCAGCAGCCCGACGCAGTTCACCGGGGAGCTGTTTTTT
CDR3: CASSPTQFTGELFF

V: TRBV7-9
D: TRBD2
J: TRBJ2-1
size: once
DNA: TGTGCCAGCAGCTTAGGACTAGCGGGAGTGGTGGCTTACAATGAGCAGTTCTTC
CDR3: CASSLGLAGVVAYNEQFF

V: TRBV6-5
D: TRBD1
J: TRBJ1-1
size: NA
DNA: TGTGCCAGCAGTTACGTTGGGACAGGGACGGAAGCTTTCTTT
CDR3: CASSYVGTGTEAFF

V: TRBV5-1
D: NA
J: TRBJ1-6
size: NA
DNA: TGCGCCAGCAGCATCAGTCCGACAGGCTTTTTACACTTT
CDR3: CASSISPTGFLHF

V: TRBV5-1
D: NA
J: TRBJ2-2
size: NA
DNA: TGCGCCAGCAGCTCCCACTTGAACACCGGGGAGCTGTTTTTT
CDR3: CASSSHLNTGELFF

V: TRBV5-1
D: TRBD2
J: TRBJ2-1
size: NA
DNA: TGCGCCAGCAGCCCGGGACTAGCGGGAGGCGATGAGCAGTTCTTC
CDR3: CASSPGLAGGDEQFF

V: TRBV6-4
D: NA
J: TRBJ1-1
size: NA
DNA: TGTGCCAGCAGTGACTCAAGAGACAGAAGTCCTGAAGCTTTCTTT
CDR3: CASSDSRDRSPEAFF

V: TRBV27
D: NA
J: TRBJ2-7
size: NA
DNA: TGTGCCAGCAGACCCGACTATCCGAGCTTCTACGAGCAGTACTTC
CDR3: CASRPDYPSFYEQYF

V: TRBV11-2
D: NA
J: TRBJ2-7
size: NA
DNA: TGTGCCAGCAGCGCGCGGGGCAGGTTTCCTTCCTACGAGCAGTACTTC
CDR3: CASSARGRFPSYEQYF

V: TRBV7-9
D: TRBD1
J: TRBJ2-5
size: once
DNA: TGTGCCAGCAGCATCGCAGGGGGCCGGGAGACCCAGTACTTC
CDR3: CASSIAGGRETQYF

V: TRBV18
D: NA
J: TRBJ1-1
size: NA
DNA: TGTGCCAGCTCACCACCTGGGAACCTTCTGGTCGCTTTCTTT
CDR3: CASSPPGNLLVAFF

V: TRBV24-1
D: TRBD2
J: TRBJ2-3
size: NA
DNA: TGTGCCACCAGTGACCCCACTAGCGAAAGCACAGATACGCAGTATTTT
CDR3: CATSDPTSESTDTQYF

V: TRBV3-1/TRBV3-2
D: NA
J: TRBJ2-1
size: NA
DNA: TGTGCCAGCAGCCCGCCCCGGAGCGGAACTTACAATGAGCAGTTCTTC
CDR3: CASSPPRSGTYNEQFF

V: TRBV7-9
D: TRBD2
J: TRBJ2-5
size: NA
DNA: TGTGCCAGCAGCTTGGGTAGACTAGCGGGAGGGCGGGAGACCCAGTACTTC
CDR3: CASSLGRLAGGRETQYF

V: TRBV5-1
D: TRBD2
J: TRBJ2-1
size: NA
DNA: TGCGCCAGCGGCTGGGGGGGCTCCTACAATGAGCAGTTCTTC
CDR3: CASGWGGSYNEQFF

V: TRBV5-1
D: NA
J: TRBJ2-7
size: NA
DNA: TGCGCCAGCAGGGAAGGGACTCCCCCCGCTGGCGAGCAGTACTTC
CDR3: CASREGTPPAGEQYF

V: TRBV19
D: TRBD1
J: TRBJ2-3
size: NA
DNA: TGTGCCACTCGGGACAGTCAAAGCACAGATACGCAGTATTTT
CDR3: CATRDSQSTDTQYF

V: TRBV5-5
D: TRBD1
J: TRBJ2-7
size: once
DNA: TGTGCCAGCAGCTTGGTGCAGGGGGCGGCCTACGAGCAGTACTTC
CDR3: CASSLVQGAAYEQYF

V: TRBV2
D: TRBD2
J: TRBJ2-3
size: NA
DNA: TGTGCCAGCAGTGATAGGAGGACTAGCAGAGATACGCAGTATTTT
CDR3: CASSDRRTSRDTQYF

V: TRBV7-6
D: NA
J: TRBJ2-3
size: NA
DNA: TGTGCCAGCAGCCGGGAACCAGGGGATACGCAGTATTTT
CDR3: CASSREPGDTQYF

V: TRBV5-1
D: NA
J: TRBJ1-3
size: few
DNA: TGCGCCAGCAGCTTGGCCCCGAGCTCTGGAAACACCATATATTTT
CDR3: CASSLAPSSGNTIYF

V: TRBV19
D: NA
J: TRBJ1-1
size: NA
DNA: TGTGCCAGTAGTACTGGGGGGAAAGGAGCTTTCTTT
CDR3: CASSTGGKGAFF

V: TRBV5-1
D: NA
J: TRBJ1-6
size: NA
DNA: TGCGCCAGCAGCTTGGGGCCGCCTAATTCACCCCTCCACTTT
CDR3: CASSLGPPNSPLHF

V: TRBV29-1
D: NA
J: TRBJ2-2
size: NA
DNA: TGCAGCGCTGGAGGACGTACCGCCACCGGGGAGCTGTTTTTT
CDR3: CSAGGRTATGELFF

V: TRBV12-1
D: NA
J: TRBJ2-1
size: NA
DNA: TGTGCCAGCAGCTTTGCAATACGCGGGAGGCCTTCCTACAATGAGCAGTTCTTC
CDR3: CASSFAIRGRPSYNEQFF